This T cell receptor beta chain came from a study of early T cells in non-severe SARS-CoV-2 infection. As for the study in general: With bulk RNA from unsorted whole blood as input, sequencing yielded unpaired chains.

Each CDR3 protein gets one entry after TCRdb re-called the 5' RACE reads with MiXCR. The sample gives roughly 75,000 distinct CDR3 sequences, 16% of which show up once; approximately 2.6% is in the top ten. This receptor was taken from an adult who was a healthcare worker with PCR-confirmed SARS-CoV-2 infection or an uninfected control (not recorded which). The sample was whole blood.

CDR3 DNA sequence: TGTGCCAGCAGCTTAGCGGAAGGGGGCCAAGAGACCCAGTACTTC. This codes for CASSLAEGGQETQYF. The rearrangement links TRBV7-8 to TRBJ2-5; D possibly corresponds to TRBD1 (6 bases). Trimming stripped 0 bases from V and 1 base from J, with 9 bases between. CDR3 length: 15 residues. Germline lookup yields CDR1 SGHVS and CDR2 FQNEAQ.